The clone carrying this T cell receptor (beta chain) was seen at least ten times. This sample's time point: technical triplicate 2. This entry comes from a study of neurological immune-mediated disorders. Germline values: CDR1 LGHDT, CDR2 YNNKEL (reference sequence). V lost 2 bases, J lost 4 bases, and 5 bases stayed unmatched. CDR3 size: 15 residues. Via MiXCR, TCRdb re-called the 5' RACE reads, giving one row per CDR3 protein. The sample consists of about 59,000 distinct CDR3 sequences, 24% of them appearing once. This receptor was taken from a man aged 55 to 70 with HTLV-1-associated myelopathy (HAM/TSP). The chain employs TRBV3-1 and TRBJ2-7; 10 bases align to TRBD2. Sequences were obtained from PBMCs. The CDR3 bases are TGTGCCAGCAGCCAATTGAGCGGGAGGGCGTACGAGCAGTACTTC. Protein: CASSQLSGRAYEQYF.